The source of this TCR beta chain is a study of response to subunit inactivated influenza vaccine. The study, taken as a whole, reports: Authors suggested few new T cells are recruited by each seasonal influenza vaccination.

Germline CDR1 and CDR2: SGHRS and YFSETQ. Trimming cost V 3 bases and J 6 bases; bases outside gene matches: 9. The CDR3 sequence is 15 residues long. This clonotype was counted ten times or more. Its specificity is not known. TCRdb processed the RT-PCR reads anew with MiXCR; each CDR3 protein has one entry. The top ten hold over 10% of the sample, which has 540,000 or so distinct CDR3 sequences, approximately 12% seen once. The specimen comprised PBMCs from blood, sampled around seven weeks after vaccination. The chain joins TRBV5-1 to TRBJ2-1, with TRBD1 matching 7 bases. The clonotype comes from a man aged 50-60 years who received an inactivated influenza vaccine. CDR3 region: CASSWGMGQSNEQFF. CDR3 DNA: TGCGCCAGCAGCTGGGGGATGGGACAGAGCAATGAGCAGTTCTTC.